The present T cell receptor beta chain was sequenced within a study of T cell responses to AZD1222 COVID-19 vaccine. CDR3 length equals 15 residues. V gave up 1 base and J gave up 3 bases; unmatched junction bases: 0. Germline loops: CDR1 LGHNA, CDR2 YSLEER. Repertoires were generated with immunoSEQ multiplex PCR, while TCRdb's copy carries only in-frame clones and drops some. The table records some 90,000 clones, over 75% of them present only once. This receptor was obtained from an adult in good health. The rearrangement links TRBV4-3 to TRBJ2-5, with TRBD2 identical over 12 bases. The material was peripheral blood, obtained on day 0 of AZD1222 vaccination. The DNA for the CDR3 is TGCGCCAGCAGCCAAGGACTAGCGGGGGAAGAGACCCAGTACTTC. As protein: CASSQGLAGEETQYF.